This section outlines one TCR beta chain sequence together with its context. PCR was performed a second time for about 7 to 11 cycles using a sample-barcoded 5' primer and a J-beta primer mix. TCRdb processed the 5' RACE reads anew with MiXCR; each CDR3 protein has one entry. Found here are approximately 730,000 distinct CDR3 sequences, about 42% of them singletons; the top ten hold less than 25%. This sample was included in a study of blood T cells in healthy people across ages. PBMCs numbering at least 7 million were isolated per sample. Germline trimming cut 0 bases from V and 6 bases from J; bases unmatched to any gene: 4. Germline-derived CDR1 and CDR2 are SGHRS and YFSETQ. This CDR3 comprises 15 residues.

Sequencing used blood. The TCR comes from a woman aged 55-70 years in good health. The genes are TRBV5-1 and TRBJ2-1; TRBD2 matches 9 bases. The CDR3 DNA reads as TGCGCCAGCAGCTTGGGCGGGGGGGCGGTCAATGAGCAGTTCTTC. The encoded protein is CASSLGGGAVNEQFF. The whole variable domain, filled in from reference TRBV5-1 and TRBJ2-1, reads KAGVTQTPRYLIKTRGQQVTLSCSPISGHRSVSWYQQTPGQGLQFLFEYFSETQRNKGNFPGRFSGRQFSNSRSEMNVSTLELGDSALYLCASSLGGGAVNEQFFGPGTRLTVL.